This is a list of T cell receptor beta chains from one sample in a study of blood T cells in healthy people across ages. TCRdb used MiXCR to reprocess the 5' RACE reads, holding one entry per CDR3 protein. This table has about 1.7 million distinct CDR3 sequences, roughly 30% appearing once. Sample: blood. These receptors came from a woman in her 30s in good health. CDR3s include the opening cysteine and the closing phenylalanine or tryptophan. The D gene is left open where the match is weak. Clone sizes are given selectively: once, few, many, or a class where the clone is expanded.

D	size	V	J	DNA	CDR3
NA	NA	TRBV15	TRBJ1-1	TGTGCCACCAGCAGAGTATATTTGGTGGGACTAAACACTGAAGCTTTCTTT	CATSRVYLVGLNTEAFF
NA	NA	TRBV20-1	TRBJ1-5	TGCAGTGCTACCGGGGCCTTGGGCAATCAGCCCCAGCATTTT	CSATGALGNQPQHF
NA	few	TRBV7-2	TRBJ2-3	TGTGCCAGGGGGACTTCCCAGGGAGATACGCAGTATTTT	CARGTSQGDTQYF
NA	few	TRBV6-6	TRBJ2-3	TGTGCCAGCAGTTACTGGGCAGGGTCTACAGATACGCAGTATTTT	CASSYWAGSTDTQYF
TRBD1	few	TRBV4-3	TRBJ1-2	TGCGCCAGCAGCCAGAGCAGACAGGGGACAGGGCGTTTTGGCTACACCTTC	CASSQSRQGTGRFGYTF
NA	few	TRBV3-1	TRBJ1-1	TGTGCCAGCAGCCAAGATGGGAACACTGAAGCTTTCTTT	CASSQDGNTEAFF
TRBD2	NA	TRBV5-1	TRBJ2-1	TGCGCCAGCCGGGGGGTGAGGGCCTCCTACAATGAGCAGTTCTTC	CASRGVRASYNEQFF
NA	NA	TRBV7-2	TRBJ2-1	TGTGCCAGCAGTGAGTTTGATGAGCAGTTCTTC	CASSEFDEQFF
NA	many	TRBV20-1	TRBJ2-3	TGCAGTGCTAATCCGACAGGTAGAACAGATACGCAGTATTTT	CSANPTGRTDTQYF
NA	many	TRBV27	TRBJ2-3	TGTGCCAGCAGTCACGGCACAGATACGCAGTATTTT	CASSHGTDTQYF
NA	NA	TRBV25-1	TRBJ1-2	TGTGCCAGCAGGGGCCTGACAGGTGCCTATGGCTACACCTTC	CASRGLTGAYGYTF
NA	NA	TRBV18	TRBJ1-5	TGTGCCAGCTCACTACGTCGAAGCGAGCAGCCCCAGCATTTT	CASSLRRSEQPQHF
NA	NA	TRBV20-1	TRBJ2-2	TGCAGTGCTAGAGATGGTACTAAGTCTACCGGGGAGCTGTTTTTT	CSARDGTKSTGELFF
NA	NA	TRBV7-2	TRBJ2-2	TGTGCCAGCAGCTTAACTTCAGCGGCGAACACCGGGGAGCTGTTTTTT	CASSLTSAANTGELFF
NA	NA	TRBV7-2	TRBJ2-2	TGTGCCAGCAGACCTATGGGTTCCACCGGGGAGCTGTTTTTT	CASRPMGSTGELFF
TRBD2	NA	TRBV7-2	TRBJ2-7	TGTGCCAGCAGCTTAGGGTGGGTAGCGGGGTCCTACGAGCAGTACTTC	CASSLGWVAGSYEQYF
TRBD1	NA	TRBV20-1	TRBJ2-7	TGCAGTGCTAGAGATCTGGAGGGGACAGGGGGGTCGCTGGGCTACGAGCAGTACTTC	CSARDLEGTGGSLGYEQYF
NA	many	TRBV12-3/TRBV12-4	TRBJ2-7	TGTGCCAGCAGTTTTCCGGGGAACGAGCAGTACTTC	CASSFPGNEQYF
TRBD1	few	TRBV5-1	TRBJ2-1	TGCGCCAGCAGCCTGCAGGGACAGGGAGTAGATGAGCAGTTCTTC	CASSLQGQGVDEQFF
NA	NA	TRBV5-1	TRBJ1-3	TGTGCCAGCAGCTTAGGTCGGGGATCGGGAAACACCATATATTTT	CASSLGRGSGNTIYF
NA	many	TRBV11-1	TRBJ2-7	TGTGCCAGCAGGTGGGCGTACCACGAGCAGTACTTC	CASRWAYHEQYF
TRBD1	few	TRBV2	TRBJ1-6	TGTGCCAGCGCTGAAGATTCAGGGGGGTCACCCCTCCACTTT	CASAEDSGGSPLHF
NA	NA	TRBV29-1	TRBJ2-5	TGCAGCGTTGAAGATGACGTTCAAGAGACCCAGTACTTC	CSVEDDVQETQYF
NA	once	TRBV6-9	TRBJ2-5	TGTGCCAGCAGTTACGAACAGACCCAAGAGACCCTGTACTTC	CASSYEQTQETLYF
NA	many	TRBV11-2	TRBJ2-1	TGTGCCAGCAGCTTAGAGTGGGCAATGGCCCAAGACAATGAGCAGTTCTTC	CASSLEWAMAQDNEQFF
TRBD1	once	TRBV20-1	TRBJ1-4	TGCAGTACTAGAGCCGACAGGGGGGTTGAAAAACTGTTTTTT	CSTRADRGVEKLFF
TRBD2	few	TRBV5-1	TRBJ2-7	TGCGCCAGCAGCTTGGAACTAGCGGGAGGAGAAAGCGAGCAGTACTTC	CASSLELAGGESEQYF
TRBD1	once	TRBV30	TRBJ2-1	TGTGCCTGGAGTGTGGGACAGGGTGCAAATGAGCAGTTCTTC	CAWSVGQGANEQFF
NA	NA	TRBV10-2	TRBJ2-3	TGCGCCAGCCGGCGCCAGGATTACACAGATACGCAGTATTTT	CASRRQDYTDTQYF
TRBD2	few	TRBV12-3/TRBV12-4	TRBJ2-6	TGTGCCAGCAGTTGGACTAGCGGGGTGACTTTC	CASSWTSGVTF
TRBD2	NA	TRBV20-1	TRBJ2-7	TGCAGTGGTGCTAGCGGTACCTACAATGAGCAGTACTTC	CSGASGTYNEQYF
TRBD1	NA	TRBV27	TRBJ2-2	TGTGCCAGCGGTCCGGGACAGGGGGCGTGGGGTGTCACCGGGGAGCTGTTTTTT	CASGPGQGAWGVTGELFF
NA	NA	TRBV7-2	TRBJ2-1	TGTGCCAGCAGCGCGCCAGAGGACAGCTACAATGAGCAGTTCTTC	CASSAPEDSYNEQFF
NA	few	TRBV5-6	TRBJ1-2	TGTGCCAGCAGCTTGAATGGGGAACAGGTCGGCTATGGCTACACCTTC	CASSLNGEQVGYGYTF
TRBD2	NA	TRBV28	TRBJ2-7	TGTGCCAGCAGCTCCGGGACTAGCGGGAACTACGAGCAGTACTTC	CASSSGTSGNYEQYF
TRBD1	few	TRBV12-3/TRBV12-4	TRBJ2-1	TGTGCCAGCAGTTTCAGACAGGGGGGGACCTACAATGAGCAGTTCTTC	CASSFRQGGTYNEQFF
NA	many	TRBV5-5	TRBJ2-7	TGTGCCAGCAGCCCTCGGGGCGGGGCCAAAACCTACGAGCAGTACTTC	CASSPRGGAKTYEQYF
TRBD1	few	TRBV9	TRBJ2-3	TGTGCCAGCAGCGTAGGAGGGGGCCGCACAGATACGCAGTATTTT	CASSVGGGRTDTQYF
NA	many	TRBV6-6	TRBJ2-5	TGTGCCAGCAGTCCCAGTCCAGAGACCCAGTACTTC	CASSPSPETQYF
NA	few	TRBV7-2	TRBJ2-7	TGTGCCAGCAGCGCGCAGCGAGGGCCTTCCTTAGGGCAGTACTTC	CASSAQRGPSLGQYF
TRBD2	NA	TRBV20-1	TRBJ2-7	TGCAGTGCCGGGACTAGCGGTTCCTACAAGCAGTACTTC	CSAGTSGSYKQYF
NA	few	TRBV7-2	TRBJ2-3	TGTGCCAGCCTACGGGGCGGTACGCAGTATTTT	CASLRGGTQYF
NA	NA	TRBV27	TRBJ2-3	TGTGCCAGCGAAGGGAGGAGGGGAGGCCCAGATACGCAGTATTTT	CASEGRRGGPDTQYF
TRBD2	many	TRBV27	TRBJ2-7	TGTGCCAGCAGTTTGACTAGCGGGCACTACGAGCAGTACTTC	CASSLTSGHYEQYF
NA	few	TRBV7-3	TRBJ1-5	TGTGCCAGCAGCTCCCAAGCGGGTGACCAGCCCCAGCATTTT	CASSSQAGDQPQHF
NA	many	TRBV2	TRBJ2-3	TGTGCCAGCTCGACAGCCACAGATACGCAGTATTTT	CASSTATDTQYF
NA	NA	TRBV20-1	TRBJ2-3	TGCAGTGCTAGTCACGGGGTGGCCACAGATACGCAGTATTTT	CSASHGVATDTQYF
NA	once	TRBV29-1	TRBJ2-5	TGCAGCGTTGACTTCGGAGAGACCCAGTACTTC	CSVDFGETQYF
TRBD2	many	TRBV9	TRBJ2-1	TGTGCCAGCAGCGCCCGACTAGCGGGCGGGGATGAGCAGTTCTTC	CASSARLAGGDEQFF
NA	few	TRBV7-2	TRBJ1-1	TGTGCCAGCAGCCAGGAGGGGGACACTGAAGCTTTCTTT	CASSQEGDTEAFF
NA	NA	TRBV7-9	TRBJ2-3	TGTGCCAGCAGATATCCTGAGGGGAATCCCACAGATACGCAGTATTTT	CASRYPEGNPTDTQYF
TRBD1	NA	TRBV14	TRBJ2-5	TGTGCCAGCAGCTCTAGGGACAGACGAGAGACCCAGTACTTC	CASSSRDRRETQYF
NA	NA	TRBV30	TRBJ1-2	TGTGCCTGGAGTGTACCTCCGACAGGACTCGTTGGCTATGGCTACACCTTC	CAWSVPPTGLVGYGYTF
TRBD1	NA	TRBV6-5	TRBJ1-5	TGTGCCAGCAGTCGAAACAGGGGAGACAATCAGACCCAGCATTTT	CASSRNRGDNQTQHF
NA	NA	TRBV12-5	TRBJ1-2	TGTGCTAGTGGTTTGGACTACTATGGCTACACCTTC	CASGLDYYGYTF
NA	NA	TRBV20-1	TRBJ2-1	TGCAGTGCTAGAGATCTAGTTGATGAGCAGTTCTTC	CSARDLVDEQFF
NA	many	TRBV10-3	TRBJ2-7	TGTGCCATCAGTACGGGACCGATAGCCTACGAGCAGTACTTC	CAISTGPIAYEQYF
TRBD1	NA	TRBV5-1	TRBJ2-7	TGCGCCGGCAGCTTGTGGGACAGGGGGTCCGAGCAGTACTTC	CAGSLWDRGSEQYF
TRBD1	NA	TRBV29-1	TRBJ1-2	TGCAGCGCCAGGGACAGGTCCGGCAATGGCTACACCTTC	CSARDRSGNGYTF